The entry below describes one T cell receptor (beta chain). This clone was counted once. It has no known antigen specificity. Per-base quality was not reported, and no clone a single base away is much larger than it. TCRbeta CDR3 regions were amplified from genomic DNA using the immunoSEQ Assay, a bias-controlled multiplex PCR. Per the original workflow: The number of nucleated cells in each sample was estimated by amplification of reference gene primers within the assay. To quantify the absolute abundance of each unique TCRbeta CDR3 rearrangement, sequence reads were collapsed and filtered. For each sample, productive Simpson clonality was calculated by taking the square root of Simpson's diversity index across productive rearrangements. The clones in this table, taken by TCRdb from immuneACCESS, are in-frame only. Not every clone is retained; where verified, under half of the shortfall comes from an unresolved V gene, and the cause of the rest is unknown. Clone size and the V and J calls come from that table; the DNA yielded D and trimming. A total of about 140,000 clones appear in this sample, about 80% of them only once. The top ten clonotypes cover 3.5% to 4.5% of the sample.

The source of the sample is a study of blood T cell repertoires in COVID-19 (dated by TCRdb to 2018 to 2021). About the investigation overall: Samples from collaborators originated in the United States, Italy and Spain and spanned both the acute and convalescent phases of COVID-19. The prospective study material was composed of cDNA or gDNA derived from T cells, B-cell-depleted T cells, or PBMCs. Deeply sampled blood TCRbeta repertoires from subjects exposed to, actively infected with, or recovered from COVID-19 were included in the dataset. The repertoires were made available in a free public database intended to serve as a resource for research on the immune response to SARS-CoV-2. The samples were drawn from the first 160 participants of the ongoing ImmuneRACE study and from more than 1,000 subjects provided by 6 global collaborators. Sample metadata almost always included a de-identified subject ID, COVID-19 status, age in years and sex. Where available, HLA class I and class II types were taken from metadata supplied by the sample provider and were not determined by assay-based typing. The paper as a whole reports these results and caveats: Clinical and demographic metadata were provided uncurated, with the amount varying by source and participant.

Collaborating institutions collected whole blood in K2EDTA tubes following their own protocols. For TCRbeta analysis, collaborators shipped samples in one of three forms: frozen whole blood, isolated PBMCs, or DNA extracted from either of those sample types. The CDR3 measures 16 amino acids from cysteine to phenylalanine. Here the CDR3 DNA is all that survives: 48 bases in frame from base 1. V is cut back by 3 bases and J by 5 bases, with 11 bases in the junction unmatched. Via the germline V gene (reference sequence), CDR1 is GTSNPN and CDR2 SVGIG. The receptor's source is a woman aged 60-75 years with acute or convalescent COVID-19. The chain is made from TRBV30 and TRBJ2-3; the junction holds 10 bases that match TRBD1. Sequencing input: peripheral blood. The DNA sequence is given as TGTGCCTGGAGGGGCTTCGGGACAGGGGTACGAGATACGCAGTATTTT. Translated, it gives CAWRGFGTGVRDTQYF.